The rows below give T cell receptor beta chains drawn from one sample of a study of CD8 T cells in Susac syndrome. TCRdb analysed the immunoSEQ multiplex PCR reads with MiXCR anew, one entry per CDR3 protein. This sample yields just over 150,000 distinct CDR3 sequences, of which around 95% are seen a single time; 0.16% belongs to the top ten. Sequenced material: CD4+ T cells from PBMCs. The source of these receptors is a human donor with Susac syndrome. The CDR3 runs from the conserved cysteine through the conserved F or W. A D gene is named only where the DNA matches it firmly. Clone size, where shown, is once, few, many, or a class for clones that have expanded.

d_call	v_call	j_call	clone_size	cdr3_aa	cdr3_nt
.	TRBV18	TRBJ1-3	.	CASSPKGNTIYF	TGTGCCAGCTCACCAAAAGGAAACACCATATATTTT
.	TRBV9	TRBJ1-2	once	CASSVEAHTGQGYTF	TGTGCCAGCAGCGTAGAGGCCCATACAGGACAGGGCTACACCTTC
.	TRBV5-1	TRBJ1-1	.	CASSLDQGWSEAFF	TGCGCCAGCAGCTTGGATCAGGGTTGGTCTGAAGCTTTCTTT
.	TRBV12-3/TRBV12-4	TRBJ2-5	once	CASTLRGIGGETQYF	TGTGCCAGCACCCTCCGGGGAATCGGCGGAGAGACCCAGTACTTC
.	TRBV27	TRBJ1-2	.	CASSLSRGSDGYTF	TGTGCCAGCAGTTTATCTAGAGGGAGTGACGGCTACACCTTC
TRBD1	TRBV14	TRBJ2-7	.	CASSLRTGVTEQYF	TGTGCCAGCAGCCTACGGACAGGGGTCACCGAGCAGTACTTC
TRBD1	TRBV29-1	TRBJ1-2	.	CSDARGPYGYTF	TGCAGCGATGCCAGGGGGCCGTATGGCTACACCTTC
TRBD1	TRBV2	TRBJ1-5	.	CASSEGTGSNQPQHF	TGTGCCAGCAGTGAAGGGACAGGGAGCAATCAGCCCCAGCATTTT
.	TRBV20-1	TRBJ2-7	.	CSAFGGGGWEQYF	TGCAGTGCCTTCGGCGGGGGCGGTTGGGAGCAGTACTTC
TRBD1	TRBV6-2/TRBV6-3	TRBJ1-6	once	CASSSATGGSPLHF	TGTGCCAGCAGTTCCGCGACAGGGGGTTCACCCCTCCACTTT
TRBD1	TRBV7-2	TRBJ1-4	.	CASSPGQGGEKLFF	TGTGCCAGCAGCCCGGGACAGGGAGGAGAAAAACTGTTTTTT
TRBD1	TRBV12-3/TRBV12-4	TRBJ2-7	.	CASSFGGQGYEQYF	TGTGCCAGCAGTTTTGGGGGACAGGGATACGAGCAGTACTTC
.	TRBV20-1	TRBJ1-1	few	CSASNRFTEAFF	TGCAGTGCTAGCAACAGGTTCACTGAAGCTTTCTTT
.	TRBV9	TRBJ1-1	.	CASSPETGAAFF	TGTGCCAGCAGCCCTGAGACAGGTGCTGCTTTCTTT
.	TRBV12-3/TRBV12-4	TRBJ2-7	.	CASSPPWTGSSYEQYF	TGTGCCAGCAGTCCGCCCTGGACGGGGAGCTCCTACGAGCAGTACTTC
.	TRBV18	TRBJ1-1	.	CASSPRDGETFF	TGTGCCAGCTCACCACGCGATGGGGAAACTTTCTTT
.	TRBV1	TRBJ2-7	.	CTSSQEEYKEQYF	TGCACCAGCAGCCAAGAAGAGTACAAGGAGCAGTACTTC
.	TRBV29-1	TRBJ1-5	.	CSVAGVNQPQHF	TGCAGCGTTGCAGGGGTTAATCAGCCCCAGCATTTT
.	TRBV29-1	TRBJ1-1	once	CSVGTRVGGTEAFF	TGCAGCGTTGGGACCAGGGTAGGTGGCACTGAAGCTTTCTTT
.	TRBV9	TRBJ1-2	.	CASSVGQGGGYTF	TGTGCCAGCAGCGTAGGTCAGGGTGGAGGCTACACCTTC
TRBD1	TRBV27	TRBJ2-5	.	CASSPQDRGYQYKETQYF	TGTGCCAGCAGTCCCCAGGACAGGGGGTACCAGTACAAAGAGACCCAGTACTTC
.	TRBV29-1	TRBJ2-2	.	CSVRQSPNTGELFF	TGCAGCGTCCGACAGAGCCCGAACACCGGGGAGCTGTTTTTT
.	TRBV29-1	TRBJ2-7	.	CSVGGKSSYEQYF	TGCAGCGTTGGGGGTAAGAGCTCCTACGAGCAGTACTTC
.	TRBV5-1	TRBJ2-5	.	CASSLSGAQETQYF	TGCGCCAGCAGCTTGAGTGGGGCTCAAGAGACCCAGTACTTC
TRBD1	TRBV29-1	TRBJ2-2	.	CSVEGNRGYGTGELFF	TGCAGCGTTGAAGGAAACAGGGGGTATGGCACCGGGGAGCTGTTTTTT
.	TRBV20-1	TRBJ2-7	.	CSASLPVSYEQYF	TGCAGTGCTAGTCTCCCCGTGTCCTACGAGCAGTACTTC